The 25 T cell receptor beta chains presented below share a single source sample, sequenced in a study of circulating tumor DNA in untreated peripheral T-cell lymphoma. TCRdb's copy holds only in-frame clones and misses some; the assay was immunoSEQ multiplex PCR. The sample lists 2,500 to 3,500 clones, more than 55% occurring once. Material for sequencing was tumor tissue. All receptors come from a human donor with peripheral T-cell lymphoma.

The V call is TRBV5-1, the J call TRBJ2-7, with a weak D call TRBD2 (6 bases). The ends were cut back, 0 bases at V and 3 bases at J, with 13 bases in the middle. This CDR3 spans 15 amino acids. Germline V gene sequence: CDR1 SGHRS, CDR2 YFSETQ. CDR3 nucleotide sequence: TGCGCCAGCAGCTTGGTGCCCGGGGGTAACTACGAGCAGTACTTC. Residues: CASSLVPGGNYEQYF.

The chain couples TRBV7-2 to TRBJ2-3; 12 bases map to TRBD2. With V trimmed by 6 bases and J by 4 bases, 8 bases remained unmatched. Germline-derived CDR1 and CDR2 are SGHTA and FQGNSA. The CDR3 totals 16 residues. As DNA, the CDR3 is TGTGCCAGCAGAACTCTAGCGGGGGGGCAGGCAGATACGCAGTATTTT. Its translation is CASRTLAGGQADTQYF. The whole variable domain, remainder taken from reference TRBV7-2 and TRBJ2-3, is GAGVSQSPSNKVTEKGKDVELRCDPISGHTALYWYRQSLGQGLEFLIYFQGNSAPDKSGLPSDRFSAERTGGSVSTLTIQRTQQEDSAVYLCASRTLAGGQADTQYFGPGTRLTVL.

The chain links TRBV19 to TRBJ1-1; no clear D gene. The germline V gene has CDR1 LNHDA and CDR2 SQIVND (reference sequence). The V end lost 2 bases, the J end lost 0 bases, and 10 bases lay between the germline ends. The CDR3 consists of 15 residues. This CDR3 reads CASSINIRMNTEAFF. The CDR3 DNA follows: TGTGCCAGTAGTATAAATATCAGGATGAACACTGAAGCTTTCTTT.

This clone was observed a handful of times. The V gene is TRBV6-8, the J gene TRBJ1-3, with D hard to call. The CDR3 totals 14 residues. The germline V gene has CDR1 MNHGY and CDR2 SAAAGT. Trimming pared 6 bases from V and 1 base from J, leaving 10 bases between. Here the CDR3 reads CASSPGNSGNTIYF. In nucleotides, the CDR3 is TGTGCCAGCAGCCCTGGGAATTCTGGAAACACCATATATTTT.

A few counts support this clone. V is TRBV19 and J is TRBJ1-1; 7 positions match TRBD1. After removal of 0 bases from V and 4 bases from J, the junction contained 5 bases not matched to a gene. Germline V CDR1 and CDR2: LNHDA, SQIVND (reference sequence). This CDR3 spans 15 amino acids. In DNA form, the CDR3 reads TGTGCCAGTAGTATAGACATATCAGGGGGCACTGAAGCTTTCTTT. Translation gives CASSIDISGGTEAFF.

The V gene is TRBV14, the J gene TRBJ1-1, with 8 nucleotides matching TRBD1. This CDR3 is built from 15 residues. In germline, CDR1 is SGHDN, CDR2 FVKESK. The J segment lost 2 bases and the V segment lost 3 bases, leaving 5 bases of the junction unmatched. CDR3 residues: CASSHWTGRNTEAFF. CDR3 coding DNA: TGTGCCAGCAGCCACTGGACAGGGAGAAACACTGAAGCTTTCTTT.

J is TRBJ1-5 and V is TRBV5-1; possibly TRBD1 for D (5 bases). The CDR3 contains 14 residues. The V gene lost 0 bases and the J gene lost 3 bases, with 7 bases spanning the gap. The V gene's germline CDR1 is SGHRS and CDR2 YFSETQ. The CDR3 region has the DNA TGCGCCAGCAGCTTGGGAGGGGACAATCAGCCCCAGCATTTT. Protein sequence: CASSLGGDNQPQHF.

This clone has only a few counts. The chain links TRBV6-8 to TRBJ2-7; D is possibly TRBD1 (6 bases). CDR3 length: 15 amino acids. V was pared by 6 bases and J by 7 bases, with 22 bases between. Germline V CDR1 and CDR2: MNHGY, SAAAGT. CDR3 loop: CASRSDRFGFPEQYF. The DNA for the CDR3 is TGTGCCAGCAGAAGCGACAGGTTCGGGTTCCCGGAGCAGTACTTC.

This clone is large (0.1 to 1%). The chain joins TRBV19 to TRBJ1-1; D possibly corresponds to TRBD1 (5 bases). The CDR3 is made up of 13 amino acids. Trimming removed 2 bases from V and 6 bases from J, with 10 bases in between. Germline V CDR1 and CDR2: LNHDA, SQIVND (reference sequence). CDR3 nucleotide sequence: TGTGCCAGTAGTATAAGGTCGGGGGCTGAAGCTTTCTTT. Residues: CASSIRSGAEAFF.

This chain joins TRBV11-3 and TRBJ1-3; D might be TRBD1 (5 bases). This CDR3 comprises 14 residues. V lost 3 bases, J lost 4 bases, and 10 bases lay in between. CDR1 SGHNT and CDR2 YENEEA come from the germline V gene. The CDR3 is CASSFGDGGNTIYF. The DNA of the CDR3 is TGTGCCAGCAGCTTCGGGGACGGAGGAAACACCATATATTTT.

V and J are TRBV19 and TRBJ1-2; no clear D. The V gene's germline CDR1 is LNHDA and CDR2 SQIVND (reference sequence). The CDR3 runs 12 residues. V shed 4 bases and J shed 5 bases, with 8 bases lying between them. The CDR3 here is CASSNSGYGYTF. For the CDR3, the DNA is TGTGCCAGTAGTAATTCGGGTTATGGCTACACCTTC.

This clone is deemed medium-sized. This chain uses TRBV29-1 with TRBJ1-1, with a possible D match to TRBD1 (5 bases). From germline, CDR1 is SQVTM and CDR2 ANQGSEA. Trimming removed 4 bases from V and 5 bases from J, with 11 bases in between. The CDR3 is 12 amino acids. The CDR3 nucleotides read TGCAGCGTTGTGCAGGGCTGGACTGAAGCTTTCTTT. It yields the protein CSVVQGWTEAFF.

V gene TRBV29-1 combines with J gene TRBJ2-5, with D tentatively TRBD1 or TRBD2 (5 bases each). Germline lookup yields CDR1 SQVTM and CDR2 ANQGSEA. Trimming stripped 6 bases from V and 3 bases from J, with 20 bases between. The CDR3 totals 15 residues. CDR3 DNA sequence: TGCAGCGTACCAGATTTGACGGGACGCAAAGAGACCCAGTACTTC. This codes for CSVPDLTGRKETQYF.

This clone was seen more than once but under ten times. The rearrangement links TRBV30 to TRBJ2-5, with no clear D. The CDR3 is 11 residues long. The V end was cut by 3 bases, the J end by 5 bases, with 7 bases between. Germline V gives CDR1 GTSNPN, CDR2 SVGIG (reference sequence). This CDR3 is CAWSAAETQYF. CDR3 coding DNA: TGTGCCTGGAGCGCGGCGGAGACCCAGTACTTC.

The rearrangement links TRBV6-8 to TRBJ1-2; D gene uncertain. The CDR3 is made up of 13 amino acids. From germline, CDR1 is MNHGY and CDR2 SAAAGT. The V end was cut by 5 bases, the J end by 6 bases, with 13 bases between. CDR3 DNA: TGTGCCAGCAGTCCCGAATTCTCGGATGGCTACACCTTC. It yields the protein CASSPEFSDGYTF.

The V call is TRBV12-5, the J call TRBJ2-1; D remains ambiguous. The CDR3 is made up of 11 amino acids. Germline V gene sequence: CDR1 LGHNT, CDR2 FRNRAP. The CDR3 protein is CASTLGQEQFF. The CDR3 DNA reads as TGTGCCAGCACCCTTGGGCAGGAGCAGTTCTTC.

The CDR3 DNA is TGTGCCAGCAGTGAAGCGTGGGGGGCACCCCTCCACTTT. Translating gives CASSEAWGAPLHF. The chain links TRBV6-1 to TRBJ1-6; the D gene is possibly TRBD1 (5 bases). The CDR3 covers 13 residues. Germline V gene data show CDR1 as MNHNS and CDR2 as SASEGT. V lost 0 bases, J lost 11 bases, and 8 bases lay in between.

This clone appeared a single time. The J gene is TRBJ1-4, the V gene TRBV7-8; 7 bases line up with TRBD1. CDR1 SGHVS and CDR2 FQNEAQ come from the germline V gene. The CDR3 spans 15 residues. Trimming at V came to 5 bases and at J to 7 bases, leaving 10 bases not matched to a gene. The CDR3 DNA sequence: TGTGCCAGCAGCGGGGCCGGACAGGACGCTGAAAAACTGTTTTTT. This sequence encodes CASSGAGQDAEKLFF.

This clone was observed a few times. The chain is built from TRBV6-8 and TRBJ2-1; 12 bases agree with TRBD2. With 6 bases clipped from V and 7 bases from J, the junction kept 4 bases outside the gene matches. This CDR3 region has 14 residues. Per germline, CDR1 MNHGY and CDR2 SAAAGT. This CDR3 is CASSRLAGVNEQFF. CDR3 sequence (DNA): TGTGCCAGCAGCCGACTAGCGGGGGTTAATGAGCAGTTCTTC.

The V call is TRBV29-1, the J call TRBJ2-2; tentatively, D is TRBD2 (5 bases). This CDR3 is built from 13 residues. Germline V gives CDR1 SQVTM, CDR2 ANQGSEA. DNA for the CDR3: TGCAGTGGTTCAAGCGGGAACACCGGGGAGCTGTTTTTT. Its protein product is CSGSSGNTGELFF.

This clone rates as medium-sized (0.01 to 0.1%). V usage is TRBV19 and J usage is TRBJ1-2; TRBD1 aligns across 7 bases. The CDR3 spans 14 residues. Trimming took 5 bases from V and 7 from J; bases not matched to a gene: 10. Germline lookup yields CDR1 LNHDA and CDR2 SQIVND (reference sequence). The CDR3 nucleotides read TGTGCCAGTAGTCCGGACAAGGGGGCGTTTGGCTACACCTTC. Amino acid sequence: CASSPDKGAFGYTF.

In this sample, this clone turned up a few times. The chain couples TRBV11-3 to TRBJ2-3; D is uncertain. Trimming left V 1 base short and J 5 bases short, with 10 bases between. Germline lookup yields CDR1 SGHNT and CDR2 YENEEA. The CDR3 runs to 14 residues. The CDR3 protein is CASSLVSTVDTQYF. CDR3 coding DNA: TGTGCCAGCAGCTTAGTTAGCACGGTAGATACGCAGTATTTT.

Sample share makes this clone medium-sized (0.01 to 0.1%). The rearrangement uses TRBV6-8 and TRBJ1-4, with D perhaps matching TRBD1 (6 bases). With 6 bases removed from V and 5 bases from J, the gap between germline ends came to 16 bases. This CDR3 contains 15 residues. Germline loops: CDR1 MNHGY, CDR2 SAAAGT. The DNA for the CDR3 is TGTGCCAGCAGACCGTCGGGGGACACAAATGAAAAACTGTTTTTT. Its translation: CASRPSGDTNEKLFF.

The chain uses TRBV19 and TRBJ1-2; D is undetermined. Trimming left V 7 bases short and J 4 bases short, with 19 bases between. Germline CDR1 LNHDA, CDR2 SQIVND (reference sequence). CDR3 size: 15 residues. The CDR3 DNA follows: TGTGCCAGTACCTTCCTAATTGACTCTCTCTATGGCTACACCTTC. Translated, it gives CASTFLIDSLYGYTF.

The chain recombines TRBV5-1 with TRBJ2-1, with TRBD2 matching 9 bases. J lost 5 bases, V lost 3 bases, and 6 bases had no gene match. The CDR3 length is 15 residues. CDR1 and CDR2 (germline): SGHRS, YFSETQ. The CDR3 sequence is CASSSGLATNNEQFF. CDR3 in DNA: TGCGCCAGCAGCTCCGGACTAGCGACGAACAATGAGCAGTTCTTC.